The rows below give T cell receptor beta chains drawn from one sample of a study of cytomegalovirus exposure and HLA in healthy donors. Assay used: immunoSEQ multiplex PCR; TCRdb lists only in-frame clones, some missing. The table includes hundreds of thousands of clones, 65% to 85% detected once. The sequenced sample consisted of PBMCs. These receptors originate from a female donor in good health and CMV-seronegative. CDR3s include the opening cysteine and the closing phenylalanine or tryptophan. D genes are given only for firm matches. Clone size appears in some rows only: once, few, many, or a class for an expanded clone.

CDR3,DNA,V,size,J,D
CASSVVWAGPNTGELFF,TGTGCCAGCAGCGTAGTATGGGCGGGACCGAACACCGGGGAGCTGTTTTTT,TRBV9,NA,TRBJ2-2,NA
CASSPEVSYEQYF,TGTGCCAGCAGTCCAGAAGTCTCCTACGAGCAGTACTTC,TRBV7-2,NA,TRBJ2-7,NA
CASSPIGSYEQYF,TGTGCCAGCTCTCCCATCGGGTCCTACGAGCAGTACTTC,TRBV18,NA,TRBJ2-7,NA
CASAYEAGETQYF,TGTGCCAGCGCATACGAAGCGGGGGAGACCCAGTACTTC,TRBV28,few,TRBJ2-5,TRBD2
CATSREGRHEQYF,TGTGCCACCTCACGGGAGGGCCGACACGAGCAGTACTTC,TRBV15,NA,TRBJ2-7,TRBD2
CASSTGLVLGEQYF,TGTGCCAGCAGCACGGGACTAGTCCTCGGGGAGCAGTACTTC,TRBV5-4,NA,TRBJ2-5,TRBD2
CASSPGTGLSYEQYF,TGTGCCAGCTCACCCGGGACAGGTTTATCCTACGAGCAGTACTTC,TRBV18,few,TRBJ2-7,TRBD1
CASSDSGLAGVGELFF,TGTGCCAGCAGTGACTCCGGACTAGCGGGAGTTGGGGAGCTGTTTTTT,TRBV6-4,NA,TRBJ2-2,TRBD2
CASSANGLAGGPSPYEQYF,TGTGCCAGCAGTGCTAACGGACTAGCGGGAGGGCCTTCCCCTTACGAGCAGTACTTC,TRBV6-1,few,TRBJ2-7,TRBD2
CASSPFGELRETQYF,TGTGCCAGCAGTCCATTTGGGGAGCTAAGAGAGACCCAGTACTTC,TRBV27,NA,TRBJ2-5,NA
CASGLGSSGNTIYF,TGTGCCAGCGGACTCGGCTCCTCTGGAAACACCATATATTTT,TRBV6-1,NA,TRBJ1-3,NA
CASSLALVPDTQYF,TGTGCCAGCAGCTTAGCCCTAGTTCCAGATACGCAGTATTTT,TRBV7-9,NA,TRBJ2-3,NA
CASTPLGLAGDYEQYF,TGTGCCAGCACCCCCCTAGGACTAGCGGGAGACTACGAGCAGTACTTC,TRBV28,NA,TRBJ2-7,TRBD2
CASSQTGTSGYEQYF,TGCGCCAGCAGTCAGACCGGGACTAGCGGATACGAGCAGTACTTC,TRBV5-1,NA,TRBJ2-7,TRBD2
CASSASSGDYNEQFF,TGTGCCAGCAGCGCCTCTAGCGGGGACTACAATGAGCAGTTCTTC,TRBV9,NA,TRBJ2-1,TRBD2
CAGASNQPQHF,TGTGCGGGAGCTAGCAATCAGCCCCAGCATTTT,TRBV6-4,NA,TRBJ1-5,NA
CSSSLSGQGNEKLFF,TGTTCCAGCAGCTTATCAGGACAGGGGAATGAAAAACTGTTTTTT,TRBV7-9,NA,TRBJ1-4,TRBD1
CASIPGLAGGEQYF,TGTGCCAGCATCCCGGGACTAGCGGGTGGCGAGCAGTACTTC,TRBV11-2,NA,TRBJ2-7,TRBD2
CASSPGQESTDTQYF,TGTGCCAGCAGCCCCGGACAGGAAAGCACAGATACGCAGTATTTT,TRBV9,NA,TRBJ2-3,TRBD1
CASSSQTAWDYGYTF,TGTGCCAGCAGCTCCCAGACAGCCTGGGACTATGGCTACACCTTC,TRBV5-6,NA,TRBJ1-2,NA
CASRQTSGGYNEQFF,TGTGCCAGCAGGCAGACTAGCGGGGGGTACAATGAGCAGTTCTTC,TRBV2,few,TRBJ2-1,TRBD2
CASRRTAGNTIYF,TGTGCCAGCAGGAGGACAGCTGGAAACACCATATATTTT,TRBV6-5,NA,TRBJ1-3,NA
CASSLEAGNQPQHF,TGTGCCAGCAGCTTAGAGGCGGGGAATCAGCCCCAGCATTTT,TRBV7-6,few,TRBJ1-5,NA
CASSLDGQGNTIYF,TGCGCCAGCAGCTTAGACGGACAGGGAAACACCATATATTTT,TRBV5-1,NA,TRBJ1-3,NA
CASSFPGLTGELFF,TGTGCCAGCAGTTTCCCCGGTCTTACCGGGGAGCTGTTTTTT,TRBV27,NA,TRBJ2-2,NA
CASSESRGAGGYTF,TGTGCCAGCAGTGAAAGTCGGGGGGCCGGAGGCTACACCTTC,TRBV2,NA,TRBJ1-2,NA
CASSYGQAGQPQHF,TGTGCCAGCAGTTACGGGCAGGCGGGCCAGCCCCAGCATTTT,TRBV6-5,NA,TRBJ1-5,NA
CASSPRPRAYEQYF,TGTGCCAGCAGCCCTAGGCCCAGGGCCTACGAGCAGTACTTC,TRBV14,NA,TRBJ2-7,NA
CASSPRATSGSRQFF,TGTGCCAGCAGCCCCAGGGCAACTAGCGGGAGTCGGCAGTTCTTC,TRBV28,NA,TRBJ2-1,TRBD2
CASSQDRAGRTEAFF,TGCGCCAGCAGCCAAGATAGGGCAGGGCGGACTGAAGCTTTCTTT,TRBV4-1,NA,TRBJ1-1,NA
CAISEGVWGAGEQYF,TGTGCCATCAGTGAGGGAGTTTGGGGAGCGGGGGAGCAGTACTTC,TRBV10-3,NA,TRBJ2-7,TRBD2
CASSFIREQETQYF,TGTGCCAGCAGCTTTATAAGGGAGCAGGAGACCCAGTACTTC,TRBV7-9,NA,TRBJ2-5,NA
CASTLQGSNTGELFF,TGTGCCAGCACCTTACAGGGCTCGAACACCGGGGAGCTGTTTTTT,TRBV9,NA,TRBJ2-2,NA
CASSLATGEGEKLFF,TGTGCCAGCAGCTTGGCGACAGGGGAAGGTGAAAAACTGTTTTTT,TRBV5-4,NA,TRBJ1-4,TRBD1
CASSLDGGAETQYF,TGCGCCAGCAGCTTGGATGGGGGGGCCGAGACCCAGTACTTC,TRBV5-1,NA,TRBJ2-5,NA
CASSVLAVTAYEQYF,TGTGCCAGCAGTGTACTAGCGGTAACAGCCTACGAGCAGTACTTC,TRBV27,NA,TRBJ2-7,TRBD2
CASRENMRTEAFF,TGTGCCAGCAGGGAAAATATGAGGACTGAAGCTTTCTTT,TRBV11-3,NA,TRBJ1-1,NA
CASSPLLEDTQYF,TGCGCCAGCAGCCCCTTACTGGAGGATACGCAGTATTTT,TRBV5-1,few,TRBJ2-3,NA
CASSIPGQGSYEQYF,TGTGCCAGTAGTATACCGGGACAGGGCTCCTACGAGCAGTACTTC,TRBV19,few,TRBJ2-7,TRBD1
CSVEEIWGGAYNEQFF,TGCAGCGTTGAAGAGATTTGGGGAGGGGCCTACAATGAGCAGTTCTTC,TRBV29-1,NA,TRBJ2-1,TRBD2
CAWRTRGDTQYF,TGTGCCTGGAGAACCCGGGGGGATACGCAGTATTTT,TRBV30,NA,TRBJ2-3,NA
CASSSLAAANTGELFF,TGCGCCAGCAGCTCCTTAGCGGCCGCGAACACCGGGGAGCTGTTTTTT,TRBV5-1,NA,TRBJ2-2,NA
CASSAVGNTGELFF,TGTGCCAGCAGTGCGGTCGGGAACACCGGGGAGCTGTTTTTT,TRBV2,NA,TRBJ2-2,NA
CASRDRDNEQFF,TGCGCCAGCAGAGACAGGGACAATGAGCAGTTCTTC,TRBV5-1,NA,TRBJ2-1,TRBD1
CASSVAIAGTDTQYF,TGTGCCAGCAGCGTAGCTATAGCGGGCACAGATACGCAGTATTTT,TRBV9,NA,TRBJ2-3,NA
CASRPGQGKGTEAFF,TGCGCCAGCAGGCCGGGACAGGGGAAAGGCACTGAAGCTTTCTTT,TRBV10-1,NA,TRBJ1-1,TRBD1
CASRPGRSSYEQYF,TGTGCCAGCAGGCCCGGTCGGAGCTCCTACGAGCAGTACTTC,TRBV2,NA,TRBJ2-7,NA
CASSRSYEQYF,TGTGCCAGCAGCCGCTCCTACGAGCAGTACTTC,TRBV5-5,NA,TRBJ2-7,NA
CASSVLAGFYEQYF,TGTGCCAGTAGTGTTCTAGCGGGATTCTACGAGCAGTACTTC,TRBV19,NA,TRBJ2-7,TRBD2
CASSDRVRGEQFF,TGTGCCAGCAGTGACAGAGTGAGGGGGGAGCAGTTCTTC,TRBV6-4,NA,TRBJ2-1,NA
CASSPRGLAYNEQFF,TGTGCCAGCAGCCCTAGGGGACTCGCCTACAATGAGCAGTTCTTC,TRBV11-2,NA,TRBJ2-1,NA
CASRESPYEQYF,TGTGCCAGCCGGGAGAGCCCCTACGAGCAGTACTTC,TRBV27,NA,TRBJ2-7,NA
CASSSGGGSYEQYF,TGTGCCAGCAGCTCCGGTGGCGGGAGCTACGAGCAGTACTTC,TRBV11-3,NA,TRBJ2-7,TRBD2
CASSQASGINEQFF,TGTGCCAGCAGTCAAGCCTCAGGGATTAATGAGCAGTTCTTC,TRBV5-4,NA,TRBJ2-1,NA
CASSSGAGSQETQYF,TGCGCCAGCAGCTCGGGAGCGGGCTCCCAAGAGACCCAGTACTTC,TRBV5-1,NA,TRBJ2-5,NA
CASSQDGASGNYEQYF,TGTGCCAGCAGCCAAGATGGGGCTAGCGGGAACTACGAGCAGTACTTC,TRBV14,few,TRBJ2-7,TRBD2
CASSPQPGDEQYF,TGCGCCAGCAGCCCACAACCGGGGGACGAGCAGTACTTC,TRBV4-1,few,TRBJ2-7,NA
CASSPMGGTNEKLFF,TGTGCCAGCAGCCCCATGGGAGGCACTAATGAAAAACTGTTTTTT,TRBV28,few,TRBJ1-4,NA
CSVGQGQNTEAFF,TGCAGCGTTGGACAGGGGCAAAACACTGAAGCTTTCTTT,TRBV29-1,NA,TRBJ1-1,TRBD1
CAIRDRMDQELFF,TGTGCCATCAGGGACAGGATGGACCAGGAGCTGTTTTTT,TRBV10-3,few,TRBJ2-2,TRBD1